These 10 T cell receptor beta chains came from one sample sequenced in a study of shared clonotypes between healthy human individuals. The naive CD8 fraction comprised CD45RO-negative cells positively selected for CCR7 and excluded terminally differentiated effector memory CD45RA+ cells. Produced via immunoSEQ multiplex PCR; TCRdb's table is partial and in-frame only. The data show millions of clones, with approximately 94% seen just once and roughly 1.8% held by the top ten. Sequences were obtained from naive CD8+ T cells from PBMCs. The receptors stem from a man aged 18 to 35 in good health. Some clones in this sample may be carry-over from other donors' samples.

V and J are TRBV2 and TRBJ2-7, with 7 bases matching TRBD1. Per germline, CDR1 SNHLY and CDR2 FYNNEI. The V segment lost 6 bases and the J segment 3 bases; nucleotides outside the gene matches: 2. The CDR3 spans 12 residues. CDR3 protein: CASRRQGYEQYF. CDR3 coding DNA: TGTGCCAGCAGACGACAGGGCTACGAGCAGTACTTC.

This chain joins TRBV28 and TRBJ2-1; maybe TRBD2 (6 bases). Germline V gives CDR1 MDHEN, CDR2 SYDVKM. The V end lost 3 bases, the J end lost 1 base, and 13 bases lay between the germline ends. This CDR3 region has 16 residues. The chain's CDR3 is CASSLGGRRSYNEQFF. Here the CDR3 DNA reads TGTGCCAGCAGTTTGGGTGGGAGGAGGTCCTACAATGAGCAGTTCTTC. The variable domain in full, completed from reference TRBV28 and TRBJ2-1, reads DVKVTQSSRYLVKRTGEKVFLECVQDMDHENMFWYRQDPGLGLRLIYFSYDVKMKEKGDIPEGYSVSREKKERFSLILESASTNQTSMYLCASSLGGRRSYNEQFFGPGTRLTVL.

This chain joins TRBV2 and TRBJ2-7, with TRBD2 matching 7 bases. Trimming at V came to 1 base and at J to 5 bases, leaving 8 bases not matched to a gene. The CDR3 covers 15 residues. Germline CDR1 and CDR2: SNHLY and FYNNEI. CDR3 in amino acids: CASSEGRLAYDEQYF. CDR3 in DNA: TGTGCCAGCAGTGAAGGCAGACTAGCTTACGACGAGCAGTACTTC. Drawing the rest from reference TRBV2 and TRBJ2-7, the complete variable domain is EPEVTQTPSHQVTQMGQEVILRCVPISNHLYFYWYRQILGQKVEFLVSFYNNEISEKSEIFDDQFSVERPDGSNFTLKIRSTKLEDSAMYFCASSEGRLAYDEQYFGPGTRLTVT.

The chain employs TRBV5-5 and TRBJ2-7; TRBD1 agrees at 7 bases. Germline V gene data show CDR1 as SGHKS and CDR2 as YYEKEE (reference sequence). With 4 bases clipped from V and 5 bases from J, the junction kept 6 bases outside the gene matches. The CDR3 length is 13 residues. CDR3 amino acids: CASSRLQGNEQYF. DNA of the CDR3: TGTGCCAGCAGCCGATTACAGGGGAACGAGCAGTACTTC.

V usage is TRBV19 and J usage is TRBJ1-1; 9 nucleotides align to TRBD1. CDR3 length equals 12 residues. Germline trimming cut 7 bases from V and 7 bases from J; bases unmatched to any gene: 4. The germline V gene has CDR1 LNHDA and CDR2 SQIVND (reference sequence). The CDR3 DNA reads TGTGCCAGTATGACAGGGGGGAATGAAGCTTTCTTT. Its protein product is CASMTGGNEAFF.

The CDR3 bases are TGTGCCAGCAGCGAACAACCGGGACAGGGGGACGAGCAGTACTTC. It yields the protein CASSEQPGQGDEQYF. The chain joins TRBV9 to TRBJ2-7; 11 bases fit TRBD1. This CDR3 spans 15 amino acids. Germline CDR1 SGDLS, CDR2 YYNGEE. V lost 3 bases and J lost 5; bases outside the gene matches: 7.

The chain links TRBV19 to TRBJ1-1; weak D call: TRBD1 (6 bases). CDR3 size: 15 residues. CDR1 is LNHDA and CDR2 is SQIVND in the germline V gene (reference sequence). V was cut by 3 bases and J by 1 base, with 12 bases left in between. The CDR3 region is CASSILPGANTEAFF. The CDR3, as DNA: TGTGCCAGTAGTATTTTACCAGGGGCGAACACTGAAGCTTTCTTT.

The chain couples TRBV5-1 to TRBJ1-1; TRBD1 matches at 11 bases. Germline CDR1 and CDR2: SGHRS and YFSETQ. The ends lost 7 bases at V and 0 bases at J; junction bases unmatched: 8. The CDR3 is made up of 16 amino acids. This chain's CDR3 is CASRGQGAFMNTEAFF. The CDR3 DNA follows: TGCGCCAGCCGAGGACAGGGGGCCTTTATGAACACTGAAGCTTTCTTT. The complete variable domain, with remaining parts taken from reference TRBV5-1 and TRBJ1-1, reads KAGVTQTPRYLIKTRGQQVTLSCSPISGHRSVSWYQQTPGQGLQFLFEYFSETQRNKGNFPGRFSGRQFSNSRSEMNVSTLELGDSALYLCASRGQGAFMNTEAFFGQGTRLTVV.

The chain recombines TRBV6-1 with TRBJ2-7; no clear D. The CDR3 is 15 residues long. Germline V lookup: CDR1 MNHNS, CDR2 SASEGT. The V end was cut by 6 bases, the J end by 6 bases, with 21 bases between. The CDR3 sequence is CASSGPRAPEREQYF. DNA for the CDR3: TGTGCCAGCAGCGGCCCCCGGGCCCCCGAACGCGAGCAGTACTTC.

The chain employs TRBV6-5 and TRBJ2-7, with TRBD2 matching over 11 bases. CDR1 and CDR2 (germline): MNHEY, SVGAGI. This CDR3 has 14 amino acids. V shed 8 bases, J shed 3 bases, and the junction held 6 bases outside the gene matches. The CDR3 here is CASGPGTSGYEQYF. CDR3 DNA sequence: TGTGCCAGCGGCCCGGGGACTAGCGGCTACGAGCAGTACTTC.